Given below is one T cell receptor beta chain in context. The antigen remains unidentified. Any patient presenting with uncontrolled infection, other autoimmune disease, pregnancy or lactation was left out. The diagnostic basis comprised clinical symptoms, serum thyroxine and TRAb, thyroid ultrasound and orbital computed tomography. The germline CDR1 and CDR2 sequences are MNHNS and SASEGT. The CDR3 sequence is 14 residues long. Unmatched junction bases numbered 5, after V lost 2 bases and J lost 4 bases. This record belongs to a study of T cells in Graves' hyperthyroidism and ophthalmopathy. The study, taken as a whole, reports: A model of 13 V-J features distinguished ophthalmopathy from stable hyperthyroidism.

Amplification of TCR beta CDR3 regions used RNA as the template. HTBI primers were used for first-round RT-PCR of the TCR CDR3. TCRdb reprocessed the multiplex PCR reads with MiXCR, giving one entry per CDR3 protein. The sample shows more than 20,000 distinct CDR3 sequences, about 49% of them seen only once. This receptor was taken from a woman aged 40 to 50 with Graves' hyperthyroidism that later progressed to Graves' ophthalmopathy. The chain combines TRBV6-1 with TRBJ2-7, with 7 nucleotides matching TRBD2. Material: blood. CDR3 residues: CASSEIMGGYEQYF. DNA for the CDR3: TGTGCCAGCAGTGAAATCATGGGAGGGTACGAGCAGTACTTC.